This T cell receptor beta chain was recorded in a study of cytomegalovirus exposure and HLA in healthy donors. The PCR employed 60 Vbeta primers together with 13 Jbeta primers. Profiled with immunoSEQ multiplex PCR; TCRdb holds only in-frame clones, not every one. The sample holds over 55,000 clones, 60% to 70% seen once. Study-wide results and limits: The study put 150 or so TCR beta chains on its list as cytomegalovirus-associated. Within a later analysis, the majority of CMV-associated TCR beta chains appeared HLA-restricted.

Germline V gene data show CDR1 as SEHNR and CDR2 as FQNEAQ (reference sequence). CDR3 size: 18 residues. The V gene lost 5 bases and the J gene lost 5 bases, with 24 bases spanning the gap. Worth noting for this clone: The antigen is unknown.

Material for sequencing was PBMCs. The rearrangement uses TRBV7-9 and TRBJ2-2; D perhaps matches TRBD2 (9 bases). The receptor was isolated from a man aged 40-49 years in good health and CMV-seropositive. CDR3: CASSRGRAGGARTGELFF. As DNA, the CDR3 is TGTGCCAGCAGCCGCGGGAGGGCAGGGGGCGCCAGGACCGGGGAGCTGTTTTTT. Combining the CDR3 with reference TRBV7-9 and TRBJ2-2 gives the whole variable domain DTGVSQNPRHKITKRGQNVTFRCDPISEHNRLYWYRQTLGQGPEFLTYFQNEAQLEKSRLLSDRFSAERPKGSFSTLEIQRTEQGDSAMYLCASSRGRAGGARTGELFFGEGSRLTVL.